One and the same sample provided the 13 T cell receptor beta chains below, sequenced in a study of shared clonotypes between healthy human individuals (dated by TCRdb to the early 2020s). Library generation was performed with the immunoSEQ multiplex PCR assay. Drawn from immuneACCESS, this table holds only the in-frame rearrangements with V and J called that TCRdb kept. Clones are partly lost; checked studies trace under half to an unresolved V gene and leave the rest unexplained. This sample has approximately 100,000 clones in its table, and roughly 70% of those were observed once. 24% of the sample lies in the top ten. The sample consisted of memory CD8+ T cells sorted from blood. The cell subset or site label corresponds to: CD45RO+ cells pooled with CCR7-negative TemRA cells. These receptors were collected from a woman in her twenties or thirties in good health.

The chain is built from TRBV7-2 and TRBJ1-1, with D unclear. V was trimmed by 2 bases and J by 7 bases, leaving 11 bases between them. CDR3 size: 13 residues. Germline CDR1 is SGHTA and CDR2 is FQGNSA. The CDR3 coding sequence is TGTGCCAGCAGCTTATTAAGTGATGGTGAAGCTTTCTTT. This gives the protein CASSLLSDGEAFF. Together with reference TRBV7-2 and TRBJ1-1, the CDR3 gives the full variable domain: GAGVSQSPSNKVTEKGKDVELRCDPISGHTALYWYRQSLGQGLEFLIYFQGNSAPDKSGLPSDRFSAERTGGSVSTLTIQRTQQEDSAVYLCASSLLSDGEAFFGQGTRLTVV.

V gene TRBV7-9 combines with J gene TRBJ1-5; D remains ambiguous. CDR3 length: 16 amino acids. Germline assignment: CDR1 SEHNR and CDR2 FQNEAQ (reference sequence). The germline V and J ends were trimmed by 5 bases and 3 bases, with 17 bases remaining between them. CDR3 residues: CASSLYTAANNQPQHF. The CDR3 DNA sequence: TGTGCCAGCAGCCTGTACACGGCCGCAAACAATCAGCCCCAGCATTTT.

With respect to this clone: The same CDR3 is also encoded by other DNA sequences in this sample. This chain joins TRBV9 and TRBJ2-3; perhaps D is TRBD1 or TRBD2 (5 bases each). CDR3 length: 14 residues. CDR1 SGDLS and CDR2 YYNGEE come from the germline V gene. V lost 0 bases to trimming and J lost 6 bases, with 11 bases between them. The CDR3 protein is CASSVAWGTDTQYF. CDR3 in DNA: TGTGCCAGCAGCGTAGCTTGGGGGACGGATACGCAGTATTTT.

This clone has just a few counts. The rearrangement links TRBV5-4 to TRBJ2-5; D is unresolved. CDR3 length: 14 amino acids. In germline, CDR1 is SGHNT, CDR2 YYREEE (reference sequence). V lost 1 base to trimming and J lost 5 bases, with 12 bases between them. The CDR3 reads CASSLSATQETQYF. CDR3 DNA sequence: TGTGCCAGCAGCTTGTCGGCCACTCAGGAGACCCAGTACTTC.

The rearrangement joins TRBV25-1 to TRBJ2-7; D could derive from TRBD1 or TRBD2 (5 bases each). The CDR3 is 15 residues long. Trimming shortened V by 3 bases and J by 2 bases, and 14 bases separated the two germline ends. Germline loops: CDR1 MGHDK, CDR2 SYGVNS. The CDR3 sequence: CASSEGVVPPYEQYF. The CDR3 nucleotides read TGTGCCAGCAGTGAGGGGGTAGTCCCCCCCTACGAGCAGTACTTC.

The chain joins TRBV28 to TRBJ2-7; D unclear. The V gene's germline CDR1 is MDHEN and CDR2 SYDVKM. Deletions cut 6 bases from V and 2 bases from J, with 20 bases between. The CDR3 is made up of 16 amino acids. This CDR3 is CASSPTYRDQTYEQYF. As DNA, the CDR3 is TGTGCCAGCAGCCCAACATATCGCGACCAGACCTACGAGCAGTACTTC.

The chain recombines TRBV30 with TRBJ2-5; 9 nucleotides match TRBD2. CDR1 is GTSNPN and CDR2 is SVGIG in the germline V gene (reference sequence). V lost 1 base, J lost 5 bases, and 11 bases stayed unmatched. The CDR3 has 16 residues. CDR3 loop: CAWSEGGLAFRETQYF. CDR3 DNA sequence: TGTGCCTGGAGTGAAGGGGGACTAGCCTTTAGGGAGACCCAGTACTTC.

This chain links TRBV5-1 with TRBJ2-5; TRBD2 is a possible D gene (6 bases). There are 16 residues in the CDR3. The germline V gene encodes CDR1 SGHRS and CDR2 YFSETQ. Trimming removed 1 base from V and 2 bases from J, with 15 bases in between. The CDR3 is CASSLQGGGNQETQYF. CDR3 coding DNA: TGCGCCAGCAGCTTGCAAGGCGGAGGGAATCAAGAGACCCAGTACTTC.

By proportion, this clone is large. The rearrangement uses TRBV6-1 and TRBJ2-7; 8 bases are a match to TRBD1. This CDR3 comprises 15 residues. Germline CDR1 reads MNHNS; CDR2 reads SASEGT. V lost 5 bases and J lost 7; bases outside the gene matches: 13. CDR3 sequence reads: CASSTGQGDSSEQYF. The CDR3 DNA reads as TGTGCCAGCAGTACTGGACAGGGAGACTCTAGTGAGCAGTACTTC.

This clone was detected only once. The chain joins TRBV9 to TRBJ2-5; D gene uncertain. V was pared by 3 bases and J by 0 bases, with 12 bases between. The CDR3 has 15 amino acids. Germline values: CDR1 SGDLS, CDR2 YYNGEE. The CDR3 nucleotides read TGTGCCAGCAGCGCGAGAGTCATGTACCAAGAGACCCAGTACTTC. Its translation is CASSARVMYQETQYF. Filled out from reference TRBV9 and TRBJ2-5, the complete variable domain reads DSGVTQTPKHLITATGQRVTLRCSPRSGDLSVYWYQQSLDQGLQFLIQYYNGEERAKGNILERFSAQQFPDLHSELNLSSLELGDSALYFCASSARVMYQETQYFGPGTRLLVL.

The rearrangement links TRBV2 to TRBJ1-5, with D perhaps matching TRBD1 (5 bases). Germline CDR1 reads SNHLY; CDR2 reads FYNNEI. The CDR3 totals 13 residues. V dropped 7 bases and J dropped 7 bases, with 14 bases sitting between them. The CDR3 sequence is CASTPGDGQPQHF. Here the CDR3 DNA reads TGTGCCAGCACCCCGGGGGATGGGCAGCCCCAGCATTTT.

The J gene is TRBJ1-6, the V gene TRBV25-1; a weak D match, TRBD1 (5 bases). The CDR3 runs to 17 residues. Germline V gene data show CDR1 as MGHDK and CDR2 as SYGVNS. Trimming left V 1 base short and J 0 bases short, with 10 bases between. CDR3 DNA sequence: TGTGCCAGCAGTGAATCTGGGGGAAGCTCCTATAATTCACCCCTCCACTTT. This sequence encodes CASSESGGSSYNSPLHF.

The rearrangement uses TRBV25-1 and TRBJ2-3; no definite D call. Trimming stripped 4 bases from V and 5 bases from J, with 7 bases between. The germline CDR1 and CDR2 sequences are MGHDK and SYGVNS. The CDR3 covers 12 residues. CDR3 residues: CASSGVGDTQYF. The CDR3 DNA follows: TGTGCCAGCAGTGGGGTCGGAGATACGCAGTATTTT. The complete variable domain, with remaining parts taken from reference TRBV25-1 and TRBJ2-3, reads EADIYQTPRYLVIGTGKKITLECSQTMGHDKMYWYQQDPGMELHLIHYSYGVNSTEKGDLSSESTVSRIRTEHFPLTLESARPSHTSQYLCASSGVGDTQYFGPGTRLTVL.